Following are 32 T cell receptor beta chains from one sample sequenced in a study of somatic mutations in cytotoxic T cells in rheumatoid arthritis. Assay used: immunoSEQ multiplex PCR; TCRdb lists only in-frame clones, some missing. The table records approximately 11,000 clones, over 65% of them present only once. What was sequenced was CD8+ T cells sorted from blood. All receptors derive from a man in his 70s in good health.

The CDR3 here is CSVYTETSRGAGGELFF. Written as DNA, the CDR3 is TGCAGCGTTTATACGGAAACATCGCGGGGGGCCGGCGGGGAGCTGTTTTTT. This rearrangement joins TRBV29-1 to TRBJ2-2; 8 bases map to TRBD2. From germline, CDR1 is SQVTM and CDR2 ANQGSEA. The CDR3 covers 17 residues. V trimming: 5 bases; J trimming: 7 bases; junction bases outside the gene matches: 18.

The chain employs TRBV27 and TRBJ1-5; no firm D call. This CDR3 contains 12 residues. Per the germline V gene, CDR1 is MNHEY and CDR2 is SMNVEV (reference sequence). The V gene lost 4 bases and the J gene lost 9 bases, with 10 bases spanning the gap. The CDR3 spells CASSSGYPPQHF. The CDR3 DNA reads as TGTGCCAGCAGTTCGGGGTATCCGCCCCAGCATTTT.

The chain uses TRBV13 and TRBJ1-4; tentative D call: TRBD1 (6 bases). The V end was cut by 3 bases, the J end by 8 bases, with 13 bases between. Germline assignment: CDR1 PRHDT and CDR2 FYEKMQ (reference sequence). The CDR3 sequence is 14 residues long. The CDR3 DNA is TGTGCCAGCAGCTTGACCTCGAGGGGGGAAAAACTGTTTTTT. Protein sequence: CASSLTSRGEKLFF.

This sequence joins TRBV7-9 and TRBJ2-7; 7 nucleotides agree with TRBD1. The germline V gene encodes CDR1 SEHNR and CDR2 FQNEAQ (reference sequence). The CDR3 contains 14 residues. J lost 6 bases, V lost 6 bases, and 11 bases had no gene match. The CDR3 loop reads CASRSLVTGTEQYF. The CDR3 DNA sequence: TGTGCCAGCAGGTCCTTGGTGACAGGGACCGAGCAGTACTTC.

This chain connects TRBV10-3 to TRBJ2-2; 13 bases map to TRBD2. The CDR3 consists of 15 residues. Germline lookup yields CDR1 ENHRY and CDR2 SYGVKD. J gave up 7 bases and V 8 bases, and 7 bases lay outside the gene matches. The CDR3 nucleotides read TGTGCCATCCCACTAGCGGGAGGGCCGGGCGGGGAGCTGTTTTTT. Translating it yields CAIPLAGGPGGELFF.

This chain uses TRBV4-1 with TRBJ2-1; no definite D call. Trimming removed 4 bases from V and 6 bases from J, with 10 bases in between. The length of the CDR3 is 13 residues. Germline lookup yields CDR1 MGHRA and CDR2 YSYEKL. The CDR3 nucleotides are TGCGCCAGCAGCCGCTCAGACGGCAATGAGCAGTTCTTC. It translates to CASSRSDGNEQFF.

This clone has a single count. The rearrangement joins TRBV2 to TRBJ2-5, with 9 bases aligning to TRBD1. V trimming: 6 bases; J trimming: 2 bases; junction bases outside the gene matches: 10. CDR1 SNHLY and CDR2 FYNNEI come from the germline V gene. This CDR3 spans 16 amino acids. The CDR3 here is CASSDLFDRGQETQYF. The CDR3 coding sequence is TGTGCCAGCAGCGACCTCTTCGACAGGGGGCAAGAGACCCAGTACTTC. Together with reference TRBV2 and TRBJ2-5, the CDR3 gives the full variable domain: EPEVTQTPSHQVTQMGQEVILRCVPISNHLYFYWYRQILGQKVEFLVSFYNNEISEKSEIFDDQFSVERPDGSNFTLKIRSTKLEDSAMYFCASSDLFDRGQETQYFGPGTRLLVL.

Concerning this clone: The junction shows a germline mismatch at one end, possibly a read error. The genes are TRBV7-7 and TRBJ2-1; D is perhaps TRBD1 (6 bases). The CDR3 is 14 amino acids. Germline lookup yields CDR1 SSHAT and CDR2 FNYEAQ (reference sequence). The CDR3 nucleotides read TGTGCTAGCAGCTTAGGGGTAGGGGGCAATGAGCAGTTCTTC. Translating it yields CASSLGVGGNEQFF.

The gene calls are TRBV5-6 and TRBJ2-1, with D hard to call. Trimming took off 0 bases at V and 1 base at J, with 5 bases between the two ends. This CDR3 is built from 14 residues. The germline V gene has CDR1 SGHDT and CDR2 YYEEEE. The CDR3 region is CASSLGPSYNEQFF. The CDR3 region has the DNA TGTGCCAGCAGCTTGGGGCCTTCCTACAATGAGCAGTTCTTC. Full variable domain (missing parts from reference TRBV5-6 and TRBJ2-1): DAGVTQSPTHLIKTRGQQVTLRCSPKSGHDTVSWYQQALGQGPQFIFQYYEEEERQRGNFPDRFSGHQFPNYSSELNVNALLLGDSALYLCASSLGPSYNEQFFGPGTRLTVL.

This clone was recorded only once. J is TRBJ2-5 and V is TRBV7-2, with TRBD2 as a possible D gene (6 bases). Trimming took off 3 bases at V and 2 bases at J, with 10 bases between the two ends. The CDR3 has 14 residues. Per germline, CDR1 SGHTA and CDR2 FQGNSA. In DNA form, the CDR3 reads TGTGCCAGCAGCTTGGGACTGCGACAAGAGACCCAGTACTTC. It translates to CASSLGLRQETQYF.

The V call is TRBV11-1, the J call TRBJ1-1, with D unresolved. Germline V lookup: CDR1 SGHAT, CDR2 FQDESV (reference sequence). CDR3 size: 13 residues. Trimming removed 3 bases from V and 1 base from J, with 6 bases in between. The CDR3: CASSLWQNTEAFF. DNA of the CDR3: TGTGCCAGCAGCTTGTGGCAGAACACTGAAGCTTTCTTT.

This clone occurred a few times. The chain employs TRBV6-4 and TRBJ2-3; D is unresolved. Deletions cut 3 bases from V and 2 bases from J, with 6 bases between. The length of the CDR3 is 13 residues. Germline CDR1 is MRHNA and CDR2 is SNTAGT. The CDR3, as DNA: TGTGCCAGCAGTGAAGCGCACACAGATACGCAGTATTTT. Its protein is CASSEAHTDTQYF.

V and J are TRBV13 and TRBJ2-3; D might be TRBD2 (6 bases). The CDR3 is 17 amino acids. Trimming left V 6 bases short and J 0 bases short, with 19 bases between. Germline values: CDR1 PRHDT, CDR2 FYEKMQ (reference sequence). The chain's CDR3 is CASSSTIADPSTDTQYF. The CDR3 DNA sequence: TGTGCCAGCAGTTCGACGATAGCGGATCCTAGCACAGATACGCAGTATTTT.

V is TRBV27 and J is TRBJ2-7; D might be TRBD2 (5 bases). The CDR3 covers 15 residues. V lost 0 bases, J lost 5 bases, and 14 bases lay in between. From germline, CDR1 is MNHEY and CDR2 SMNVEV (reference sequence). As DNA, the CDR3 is TGTGCCAGCAGTTTATCCTCCCGAGTCGGGGACGAGCAGTACTTC. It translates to CASSLSSRVGDEQYF.

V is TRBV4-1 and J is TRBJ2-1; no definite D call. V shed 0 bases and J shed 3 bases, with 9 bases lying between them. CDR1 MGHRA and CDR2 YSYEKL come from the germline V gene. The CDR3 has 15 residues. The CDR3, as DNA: TGCGCCAGCAGCCAAGATTGGAACAGCTACAATGAGCAGTTCTTC. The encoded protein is CASSQDWNSYNEQFF.

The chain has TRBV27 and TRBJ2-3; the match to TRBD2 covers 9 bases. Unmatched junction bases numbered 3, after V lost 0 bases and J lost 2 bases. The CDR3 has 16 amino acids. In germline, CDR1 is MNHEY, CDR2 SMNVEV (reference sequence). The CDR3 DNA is TGTGCCAGCAGTTTATCTCCTAGCGGGGTCACAGATACGCAGTATTTT. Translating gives CASSLSPSGVTDTQYF.

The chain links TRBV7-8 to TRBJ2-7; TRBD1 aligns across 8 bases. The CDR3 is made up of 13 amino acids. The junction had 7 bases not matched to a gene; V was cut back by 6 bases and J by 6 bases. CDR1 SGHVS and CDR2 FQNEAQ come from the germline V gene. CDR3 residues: CASSPLTGGEQYF. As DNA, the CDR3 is TGTGCCAGCAGTCCCCTCACAGGGGGCGAGCAGTACTTC.

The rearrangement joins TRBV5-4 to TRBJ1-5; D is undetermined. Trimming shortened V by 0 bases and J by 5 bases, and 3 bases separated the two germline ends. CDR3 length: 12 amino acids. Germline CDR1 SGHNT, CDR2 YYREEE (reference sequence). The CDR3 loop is CASSLDDQPQHF. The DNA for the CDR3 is TGTGCCAGCAGCTTGGATGATCAGCCCCAGCATTTT. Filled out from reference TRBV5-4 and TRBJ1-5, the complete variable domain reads ETGVTQSPTHLIKTRGQQVTLRCSSQSGHNTVSWYQQALGQGPQFIFQYYREEENGRGNFPPRFSGLQFPNYSSELNVNALELDDSALYLCASSLDDQPQHFGDGTRLSIL.

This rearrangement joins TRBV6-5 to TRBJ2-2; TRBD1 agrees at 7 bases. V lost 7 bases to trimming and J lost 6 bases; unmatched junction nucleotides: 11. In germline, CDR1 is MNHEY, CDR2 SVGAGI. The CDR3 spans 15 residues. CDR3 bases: TGTGCCAGCAAACAGGGGAGTACCGTGGCCGGGGAGCTGTTTTTT. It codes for CASKQGSTVAGELFF.

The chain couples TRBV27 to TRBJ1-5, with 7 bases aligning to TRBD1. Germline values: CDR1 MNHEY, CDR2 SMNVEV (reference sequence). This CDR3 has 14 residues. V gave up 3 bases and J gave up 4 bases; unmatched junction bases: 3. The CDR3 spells CASSFQGGNQPQHF. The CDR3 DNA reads TGTGCCAGCAGTTTTCAGGGGGGAAATCAGCCCCAGCATTTT.

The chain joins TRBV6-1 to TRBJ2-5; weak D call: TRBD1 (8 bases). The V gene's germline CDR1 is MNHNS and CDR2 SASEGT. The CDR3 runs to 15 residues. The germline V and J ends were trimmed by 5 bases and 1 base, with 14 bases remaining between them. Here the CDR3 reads CASSTTGGGQETQYF. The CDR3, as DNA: TGTGCCAGCAGTACTACAGGGGGGGGCCAAGAGACCCAGTACTTC.

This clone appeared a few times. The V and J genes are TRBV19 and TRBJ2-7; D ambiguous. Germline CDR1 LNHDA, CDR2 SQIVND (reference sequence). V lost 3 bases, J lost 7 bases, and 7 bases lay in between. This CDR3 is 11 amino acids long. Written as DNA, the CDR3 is TGTGCCAGTAGTATTTTTGGGGAGCAGTACTTC. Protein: CASSIFGEQYF.

The CDR3 bases are TGTGCCAGCAGTCCTCTACCAGGCGGGAGCTCCTACGAGCAGTACTTC. Protein: CASSPLPGGSSYEQYF. The chain is built from TRBV25-1 and TRBJ2-7; TRBD2 matches at 7 bases. The J segment lost 0 bases and the V segment lost 5 bases, leaving 10 bases of the junction unmatched. The length of the CDR3 is 16 residues. Germline V gene data show CDR1 as MGHDK and CDR2 as SYGVNS.

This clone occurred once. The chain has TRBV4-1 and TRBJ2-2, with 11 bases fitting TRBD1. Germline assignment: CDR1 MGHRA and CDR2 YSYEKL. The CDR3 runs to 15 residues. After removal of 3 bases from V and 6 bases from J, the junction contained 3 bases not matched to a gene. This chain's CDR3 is CASSQGGQGAGELFF. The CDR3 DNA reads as TGCGCCAGCAGCCAGGGGGGACAGGGGGCCGGGGAGCTGTTTTTT.

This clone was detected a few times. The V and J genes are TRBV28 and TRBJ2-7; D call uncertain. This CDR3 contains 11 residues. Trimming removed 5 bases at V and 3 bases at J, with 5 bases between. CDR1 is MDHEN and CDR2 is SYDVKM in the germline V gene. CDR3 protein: CASSDIYEQYF. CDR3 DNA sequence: TGTGCCAGCAGTGATATCTACGAGCAGTACTTC.

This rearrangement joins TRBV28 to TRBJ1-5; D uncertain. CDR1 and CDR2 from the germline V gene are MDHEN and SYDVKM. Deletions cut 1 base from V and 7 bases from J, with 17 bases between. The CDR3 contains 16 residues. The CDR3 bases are TGTGCCAGCAGTTTATTGGGCAGGAGTGCGGGACAGCCCCAGCATTTT. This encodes CASSLLGRSAGQPQHF.

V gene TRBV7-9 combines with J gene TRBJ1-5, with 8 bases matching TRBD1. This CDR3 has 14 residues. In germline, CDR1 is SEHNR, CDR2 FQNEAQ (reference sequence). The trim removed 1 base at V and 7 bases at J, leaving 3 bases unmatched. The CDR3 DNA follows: TGTGCCAGCAGCTTAGACCAGGGGGCCCAGCCCCAGCATTTT. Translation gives CASSLDQGAQPQHF.

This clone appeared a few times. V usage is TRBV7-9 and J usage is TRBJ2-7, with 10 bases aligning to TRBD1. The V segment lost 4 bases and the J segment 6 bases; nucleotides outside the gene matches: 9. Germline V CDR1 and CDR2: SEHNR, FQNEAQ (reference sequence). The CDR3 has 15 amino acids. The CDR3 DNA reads TGTGCCAGCAGCTCTTGGACAGGGGGGAGTTTCGAGCAGTACTTC. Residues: CASSSWTGGSFEQYF.

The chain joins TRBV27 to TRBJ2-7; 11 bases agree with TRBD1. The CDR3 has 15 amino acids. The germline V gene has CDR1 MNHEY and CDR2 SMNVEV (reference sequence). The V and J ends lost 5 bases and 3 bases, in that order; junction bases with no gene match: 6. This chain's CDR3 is CASSPGTGGFYEQYF. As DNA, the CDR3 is TGTGCCAGCAGTCCCGGGACAGGGGGTTTCTACGAGCAGTACTTC.

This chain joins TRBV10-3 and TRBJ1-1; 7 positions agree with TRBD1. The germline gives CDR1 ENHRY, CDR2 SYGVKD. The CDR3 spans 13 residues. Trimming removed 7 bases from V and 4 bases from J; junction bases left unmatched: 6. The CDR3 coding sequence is TGTGCCATCACCTCAGGGGGTCTCACTGAAGCTTTCTTT. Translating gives CAITSGGLTEAFF.

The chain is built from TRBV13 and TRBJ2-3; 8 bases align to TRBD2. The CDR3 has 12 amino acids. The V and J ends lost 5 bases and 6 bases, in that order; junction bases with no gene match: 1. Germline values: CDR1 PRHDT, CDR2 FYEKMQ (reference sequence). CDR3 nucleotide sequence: TGTGCCAGCAGCCGGGGGGGGGATACGCAGTATTTT. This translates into CASSRGGDTQYF.

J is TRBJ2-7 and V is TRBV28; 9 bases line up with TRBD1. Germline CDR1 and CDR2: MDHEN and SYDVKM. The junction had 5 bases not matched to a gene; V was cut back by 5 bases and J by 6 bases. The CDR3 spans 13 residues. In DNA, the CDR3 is TGTGCCAGCAGTCTACAGGGGGCCCGCGAGCAGTACTTC. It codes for CASSLQGAREQYF.